What follows are 8 T cell receptor beta chains derived from one specimen sequenced in a study of T cell responses to AZD1222 COVID-19 vaccine. The method was immunoSEQ multiplex PCR; TCRdb's version includes in-frame clones alone and lacks a portion of them. The table shows 160,000 or so clones, with more than 85% occurring only once. Sequences were derived from peripheral blood, sampled on day 0 of AZD1222 vaccination. The receptor source for this set is an adult in good health.

The chain recombines TRBV6-5 with TRBJ2-3, with D possibly TRBD2 on 6 matching bases. The germline V gene has CDR1 MNHEY and CDR2 SVGAGI. Trimming removed 6 bases at V and 0 bases at J, with 13 bases between. The CDR3 runs to 15 residues. CDR3 sequence: CASRSTGGSTDTQYF. Written as DNA, the CDR3 is TGTGCCAGCAGATCAACCGGGGGTAGCACAGATACGCAGTATTTT.

CDR3 residues: CASSYNRGKETQYF. CDR3 in DNA: TGTGCCAGCAGTTATAACAGGGGCAAAGAGACCCAGTACTTC. The chain is built from TRBV27 and TRBJ2-5, with 7 bases fitting TRBD1. Unmatched junction bases numbered 5, after V lost 4 bases and J lost 3 bases. This CDR3 spans 14 amino acids. The germline gives CDR1 MNHEY, CDR2 SMNVEV (reference sequence).

The chain carries TRBV28 and TRBJ2-2; 12 bases match TRBD2. The CDR3 loop spans 15 amino acids. Germline V lookup: CDR1 MDHEN, CDR2 SYDVKM. Unmatched junction bases numbered 6, after V lost 5 bases and J lost 8 bases. The CDR3, as DNA: TGTGCCAGCAGTATACTAGCGGGAGGTTGGGGGGAGCTGTTTTTT. This translates into CASSILAGGWGELFF.

This chain links TRBV28 with TRBJ1-5; the match to TRBD1 covers 9 bases. Germline CDR1 and CDR2: MDHEN and SYDVKM. V lost 5 bases and J lost 5; bases outside the gene matches: 7. The CDR3 is 15 amino acids. The CDR3: CASSLTGGPHQPQHF. Here the CDR3 DNA reads TGTGCCAGCAGTCTAACAGGGGGCCCGCATCAGCCCCAGCATTTT.

The chain couples TRBV19 to TRBJ2-6; the D is unclear. This CDR3 contains 20 residues. The germline CDR1 and CDR2 sequences are LNHDA and SQIVND (reference sequence). V was pared by 3 bases and J by 1 base, with 22 bases between. This CDR3 is CASSILSFGQARSGANVLTF. The DNA of the CDR3 is TGTGCCAGTAGTATCTTAAGCTTTGGCCAGGCGAGGTCTGGGGCCAACGTCCTGACTTTC.

In regard to this clone: The identical CDR3 is also encoded by other nucleotide sequences in the sample. The rearrangement uses TRBV7-8 and TRBJ1-3; 9 bases map to TRBD1. The V gene's germline CDR1 is SGHVS and CDR2 FQNEAQ. The V and J ends lost 3 bases and 7 bases, in that order; junction bases with no gene match: 4. CDR3 size: 14 residues. CDR3 bases: TGTGCCAGCAGCTTGGGACAGGGAGGTAACACCATATATTTT. Amino acid sequence: CASSLGQGGNTIYF. Based on the CDR3 plus reference TRBV7-8 and TRBJ1-3, the full variable domain is GAGVSQSPRYKVAKRGQDVALRCDPISGHVSLFWYQQALGQGPEFLTYFQNEAQLDKSGLPSDRFFAERPEGSVSTLKIQRTQQEDSAVYLCASSLGQGGNTIYFGEGSWLTVV.

This CDR3 is CASSPRGGSSGNTIYF. The CDR3 nucleotides are TGTGCCAGCAGTCCCCGGGGTGGGAGCTCTGGAAACACCATATATTTT. This chain connects TRBV7-2 to TRBJ1-3, with unresolved D. CDR3 length equals 16 residues. V lost 6 bases and J 0 bases, leaving 15 bases between the germline ends. The V gene's germline CDR1 is SGHTA and CDR2 FQGNSA.

This clone occurred once. The gene calls are TRBV28 and TRBJ1-3; D is perhaps TRBD1 (5 bases). The CDR3 sequence is 15 residues long. Germline V gives CDR1 MDHEN, CDR2 SYDVKM. Deletions cut 6 bases from V and 7 bases from J, with 19 bases between. The CDR3 bases are TGTGCCAGCAGCCCTGCCGAGACAGAACGGAACACCATATATTTT. The encoded protein is CASSPAETERNTIYF.